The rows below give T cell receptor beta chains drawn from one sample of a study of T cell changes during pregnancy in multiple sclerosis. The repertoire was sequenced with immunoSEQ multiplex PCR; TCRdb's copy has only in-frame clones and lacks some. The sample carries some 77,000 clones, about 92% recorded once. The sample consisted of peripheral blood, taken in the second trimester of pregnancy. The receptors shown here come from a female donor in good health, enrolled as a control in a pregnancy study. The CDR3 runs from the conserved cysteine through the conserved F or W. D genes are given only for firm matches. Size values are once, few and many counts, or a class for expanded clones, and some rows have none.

CDR3aa: CASSVLAGGQETQYF
CDR3nt: TGTGCCAGCAGCGTACTAGCGGGGGGGCAAGAGACCCAGTACTTC
abundance: once
j_gene: TRBJ2-5
v_gene: TRBV9
d_gene: TRBD2

CDR3aa: CASSEGGKGNQPQHF
CDR3nt: TGTGCCAGCAGTGAGGGGGGAAAGGGCAATCAGCCCCAGCATTTT
abundance: NA
j_gene: TRBJ1-5
v_gene: TRBV25-1
d_gene: NA

CDR3aa: CASSSGGQGTQYF
CDR3nt: TGTGCCAGCAGCTCAGGAGGTCAAGGGACCCAGTACTTC
abundance: NA
j_gene: TRBJ2-5
v_gene: TRBV6-5
d_gene: NA

CDR3aa: CASRDSGGSYEQYF
CDR3nt: TGTGCCAGCAGGGATAGCGGGGGCTCCTACGAGCAGTACTTC
abundance: NA
j_gene: TRBJ2-7
v_gene: TRBV7-6
d_gene: TRBD2

CDR3aa: CASVGDGTQYF
CDR3nt: TGTGCCAGCGTAGGGGATGGGACCCAGTACTTC
abundance: NA
j_gene: TRBJ2-5
v_gene: TRBV7-6
d_gene: NA

CDR3aa: CAISESMYERGTGELFF
CDR3nt: TGTGCCATCAGTGAGTCGATGTACGAACGGGGGACCGGGGAGCTGTTTTTT
abundance: once
j_gene: TRBJ2-2
v_gene: TRBV10-3
d_gene: NA

CDR3aa: CASKGTGGTRNQPQHF
CDR3nt: TGTGCCAGCAAGGGGACAGGGGGGACGCGCAATCAGCCCCAGCATTTT
abundance: NA
j_gene: TRBJ1-5
v_gene: TRBV27
d_gene: TRBD1

CDR3aa: CASSQDREGLYPPEAFF
CDR3nt: TGCGCCAGCAGCCAAGATCGTGAGGGACTCTATCCTCCTGAAGCTTTCTTT
abundance: NA
j_gene: TRBJ1-1
v_gene: TRBV4-3
d_gene: NA

CDR3aa: CASSPDRGTDTQYF
CDR3nt: TGCGCCAGCAGCCCGGACAGGGGCACAGATACGCAGTATTTT
abundance: NA
j_gene: TRBJ2-3
v_gene: TRBV5-1
d_gene: TRBD1

CDR3aa: CASSTGGVYNEQFF
CDR3nt: TGTGCCAGCAGTACGGGGGGAGTCTACAATGAGCAGTTCTTC
abundance: NA
j_gene: TRBJ2-1
v_gene: TRBV28
d_gene: TRBD2

CDR3aa: CASSPGTGPYGYTF
CDR3nt: TGTGCCAGCAGTCCGGGGACAGGCCCCTATGGCTACACCTTC
abundance: NA
j_gene: TRBJ1-2
v_gene: TRBV27
d_gene: TRBD1

CDR3aa: CASSQLWATNEKLFF
CDR3nt: TGCGCCAGCAGCCAACTTTGGGCTACTAATGAAAAACTGTTTTTT
abundance: NA
j_gene: TRBJ1-4
v_gene: TRBV4-3
d_gene: NA

CDR3aa: CASSLEAAGGEKLFF
CDR3nt: TGTGCCAGCAGCTTAGAGGCGGCCGGCGGGGAAAAACTGTTTTTT
abundance: NA
j_gene: TRBJ1-4
v_gene: TRBV7-9
d_gene: NA

CDR3aa: CATDRGREKLFF
CDR3nt: TGTGCCACCGACAGGGGACGAGAAAAACTGTTTTTT
abundance: NA
j_gene: TRBJ1-4
v_gene: TRBV9
d_gene: TRBD1

CDR3aa: CASSRDSLEAFF
CDR3nt: TGCGCCAGCAGCCGGGACAGTTTAGAAGCTTTCTTT
abundance: NA
j_gene: TRBJ1-1
v_gene: TRBV5-1
d_gene: TRBD1

CDR3aa: CASGFNKAYEQYF
CDR3nt: TGTGCCAGCGGCTTTAATAAAGCCTACGAGCAGTACTTC
abundance: NA
j_gene: TRBJ2-7
v_gene: TRBV27
d_gene: NA

CDR3aa: CASSQETDRGQSNTEAFF
CDR3nt: TGTGCCAGCAGCCAAGAGACAGACAGGGGGCAGTCGAACACTGAAGCTTTCTTT
abundance: NA
j_gene: TRBJ1-1
v_gene: TRBV4-2
d_gene: TRBD1

CDR3aa: CASSPGQGNYGYTF
CDR3nt: TGCGCCAGCAGCCCTGGACAGGGGAACTATGGCTACACCTTC
abundance: NA
j_gene: TRBJ1-2
v_gene: TRBV4-3
d_gene: TRBD1

CDR3aa: CASSPPGAGQETQYF
CDR3nt: TGTGCCAGCTCACCCCCAGGAGCGGGGCAAGAGACCCAGTACTTC
abundance: NA
j_gene: TRBJ2-5
v_gene: TRBV18
d_gene: TRBD2